Here is one TCR beta chain with its context. In this sample, this clonotype turned up a few times. Its antigen target is currently unknown. Per-nucleotide qualities are absent, and no much larger clonotype sits a single base away. From cysteine to phenylalanine, the CDR3 is 16 amino acids long. Of the read, only the CDR3 DNA is kept; its 48 bases are in frame from base 1. The germline V gene (reference sequence) provides CDR1 LNHDA and CDR2 SQIVND. Ends trimmed: V by 3 bases, J by 3 bases; bases unmatched to a gene: 4. This sample stems from a study of T cell repertoires in cytomegalovirus infection (dated by TCRdb to about 2019). In terms of the full investigation: Peptide stimulations targeted recently identified HLA-C-restricted CMV epitopes, whose presentation resists viral immunomodulation, together with well-studied HLA-B-restricted epitopes. The HLA type of each donor mattered for the analysis, because public TCR beta signatures pointed to carriage of CMV infection along with the matching HLA type.

TCRdb shows the sequencer as Illumina HiSeq 1500. The public reads were run again by TCRdb, first through fastp at Q25 and then through MiXCR, and only productive beta chains were kept. When rows share a CDR3 protein, they turn into one entry using the most common DNA and genes. Counted in this sample were 900,000 to 950,000 distinct CDR3 sequences; around 31% of them appeared once. Over 12% of the sample is held by the ten biggest clonotypes. In the paper's terms, the treatment or condition label means: in vitro stimulation with specific CMV peptide epitopes to enrich CMV-specific T cells. On the study overall, not on this receptor specifically: In both this cohort and an independent cohort of 352 donors, the cumulative frequency of public TCR beta family members distinguished carriers of CMV infection plus the relevant HLA type. In the ex vivo response, HLA-C-restricted CMV-specific TCR beta clonotypes were dominant, and in two of eight donors the single most frequent clonotype came from this HLA-C-restricted group.

Material: cultured CD8+ T cells from PBMCs, obtained from culture after CMV antigen stimulation. The chain employs TRBV19 and TRBJ2-1; TRBD2 matches 11 bases in the middle. The clonotype comes from a human donor in good health (CMV status not recorded). Some clones in this sample may be carry-over from other donors' samples. The sequence in DNA is TGTGCCAGTAGTATGGTAGCGGGGGGGAACTACAATGAGCAGTTCTTC. Translated, it gives CASSMVAGGNYNEQFF.